This is a list of T cell receptor beta chains from one sample in a study of cytomegalovirus exposure and HLA in healthy donors. This table comes from immunoSEQ multiplex PCR, and its TCRdb copy is limited to in-frame clones, with some not included. The table lists about 92,000 clones. The sample taken for sequencing was PBMCs. These TCRs come from a man in his forties or fifties in good health and CMV-seropositive. Both conserved end residues are part of each CDR3. D genes are given only for firm matches.

V gene,D gene,J gene,CDR3 protein,CDR3 DNA
TRBV13,.,TRBJ2-1,CASSRPDSSYNEQFF,TGTGCCAGCAGCCGCCCGGACAGCTCCTACAATGAGCAGTTCTTC
TRBV28,TRBD1,TRBJ2-1,CASSPPPGQIYNEQFF,TGTGCCAGCAGTCCGCCCCCGGGACAGATCTACAATGAGCAGTTCTTC
TRBV30,.,TRBJ1-1,CAWSVGQGNTEAFF,TGTGCCTGGAGTGTAGGGCAGGGGAACACTGAAGCTTTCTTT
TRBV9,.,TRBJ2-5,CASSPGAGLQETQYF,TGTGCCAGCAGCCCAGGCGCAGGGCTACAAGAGACCCAGTACTTC
TRBV6-6,.,TRBJ2-2,CASSYREDTGELFF,TGTGCCAGCAGTTACCGGGAAGACACCGGGGAGCTGTTTTTT
TRBV4-3,.,TRBJ1-2,CASSQRTGQSLLSNYGYTF,TGCGCCAGCAGCCAGCGCACTGGACAGTCACTCCTTTCTAACTATGGCTACACCTTC
TRBV29-1,.,TRBJ2-1,CSVEESSNEQFF,TGCAGCGTTGAAGAATCCAGTAATGAGCAGTTCTTC
TRBV6-5,.,TRBJ1-5,CASSSERGNQPQHF,TGTGCCAGCAGCAGCGAGAGGGGCAATCAGCCCCAGCATTTT
TRBV4-3,.,TRBJ1-2,CASSQDGQPTEGYTF,TGCGCCAGCAGCCAAGATGGGCAGCCCACTGAGGGCTACACCTTC
TRBV28,.,TRBJ1-2,CASSTRLANDGYTF,TGTGCCAGCAGTACCCGTCTTGCTAATGATGGCTACACCTTC
TRBV30,.,TRBJ2-1,CAWATDSYNEQFF,TGTGCCTGGGCCACCGACAGCTACAATGAGCAGTTCTTC
TRBV9,.,TRBJ2-2,CASSAPGSGAGELFF,TGTGCCAGCAGCGCACCGGGGTCTGGAGCCGGGGAGCTGTTTTTT
TRBV7-9,.,TRBJ1-1,CASSGTRRTEAFF,TGTGCCAGCAGTGGGACTCGGAGGACTGAAGCTTTCTTT
TRBV11-2,TRBD2,TRBJ2-7,CASRGGADSYYEQYF,TGTGCCAGCAGGGGAGGGGCGGACTCTTACTACGAGCAGTACTTC
TRBV6-6,TRBD2,TRBJ2-1,CASSPGLAGRQGEQFF,TGTGCCAGCAGCCCTGGACTAGCGGGGAGACAAGGTGAGCAGTTCTTC
TRBV6-1,.,TRBJ1-6,CASSEILTGLNSPLHF,TGTGCCAGCAGTGAAATCCTCACAGGGCTTAATTCACCCCTCCACTTT
TRBV29-1,.,TRBJ2-4,CSAEGEAKNIQYF,TGCAGCGCTGAAGGGGAGGCCAAAAACATTCAGTACTTC
TRBV29-1,TRBD1,TRBJ1-3,CSVGYDRGGNTIYF,TGCAGCGTTGGATACGACAGGGGTGGAAACACCATATATTTT
TRBV9,TRBD2,TRBJ2-1,CASSNQGSGKTNEQFF,TGTGCCAGCAGCAACCAGGGTAGCGGGAAGACCAATGAGCAGTTCTTC
TRBV4-3,TRBD2,TRBJ2-7,CASSLTLAGDYEQYF,TGCGCCAGCAGCCTAACCCTAGCGGGTGACTACGAGCAGTACTTC
TRBV29-1,.,TRBJ2-3,CSVDSGITDTQYF,TGCAGCGTCGATAGCGGAATCACAGATACGCAGTATTTT
TRBV2,.,TRBJ1-5,CASSQGRSNQPQHF,TGTGCCAGCAGTCAGGGTAGGAGCAATCAGCCCCAGCATTTT
TRBV7-9,.,TRBJ2-1,CASNSLGNGDNEQFF,TGTGCCAGCAACTCCTTAGGAAATGGAGACAATGAGCAGTTCTTC
TRBV4-3,TRBD1,TRBJ1-2,CASSQEGTGFANYGYTF,TGCGCCAGCAGCCAAGAGGGGACAGGGTTCGCTAACTATGGCTACACCTTC
TRBV7-2,.,TRBJ2-7,CASSLGGSGLPYEQYF,TGTGCCAGCAGCTTAGGTGGTAGCGGCCTCCCCTACGAGCAGTACTTC
TRBV5-1,.,TRBJ1-3,CASSIDSSGNTIYF,TGCGCCAGCAGCATTGACTCTTCTGGAAACACCATATATTTT
TRBV6-5,TRBD1,TRBJ2-2,CASSYHRQGTGELFF,TGTGCCAGCAGTTATCATCGACAGGGCACCGGGGAGCTGTTTTTT
TRBV30,.,TRBJ1-1,CAWGEQANTEAFF,TGTGCCTGGGGGGAGCAGGCCAACACTGAAGCTTTCTTT
TRBV9,.,TRBJ1-4,CASSDRGEKENEKLFF,TGTGCCAGCAGCGATAGAGGAGAGAAAGAGAATGAAAAACTGTTTTTT
TRBV7-2,.,TRBJ1-2,CASSFSRTESYGYTF,TGTGCCAGCAGCTTTTCCCGGACAGAGTCATATGGCTACACCTTC
TRBV19,.,TRBJ1-2,CASSYPWDINGYTF,TGTGCCAGTAGTTACCCCTGGGACATAAATGGCTACACCTTC
TRBV29-1,TRBD2,TRBJ2-3,CSVAAGGYYSTDTQYF,TGCAGCGTTGCGGCGGGAGGGTATTATAGCACAGATACGCAGTATTTT
TRBV25-1,TRBD1,TRBJ1-2,CATGTGRYYTF,TGTGCCACCGGGACAGGGAGGTACTACACCTTC
TRBV27,.,TRBJ2-1,CASALSGSYNEQFF,TGTGCCAGCGCCCTCTCGGGATCCTACAATGAGCAGTTCTTC
TRBV28,TRBD2,TRBJ2-1,CASSFQGISGAGSSYNEQFF,TGTGCCAGCAGTTTTCAGGGCATTAGCGGGGCGGGTAGCTCCTACAATGAGCAGTTCTTC
TRBV30,TRBD1,TRBJ1-2,CAWNFNRGSSSYGYTF,TGTGCCTGGAACTTTAACAGGGGTTCCTCCAGCTATGGCTACACCTTC
TRBV30,TRBD1,TRBJ1-2,CAWSATGGAGGYTF,TGTGCCTGGAGTGCGACAGGGGGCGCGGGTGGCTACACCTTC
TRBV5-1,.,TRBJ2-5,CASSFLADGETQYF,TGCGCCAGCAGCTTTCTGGCAGACGGGGAGACCCAGTACTTC
TRBV4-3,TRBD2,TRBJ2-1,CASSQDRMGYTSGYNEQFF,TGCGCCAGCAGCCAAGATAGGATGGGATATACTAGCGGTTACAATGAGCAGTTCTTC